These T cell receptor beta chains were read from a single sample in a study of blood T cell repertoires in COVID-19. Data came from immunoSEQ multiplex PCR; TCRdb stores just in-frame clones and leaves some out. Of about 170,000 clones in the sample, over 80% were seen once. The specimen was PBMCs or T cells enriched from blood (not recorded which). These receptors were taken from a woman between 50 and 59 years old who had recovered from COVID-19. The CDR3 runs from the conserved cysteine through the conserved F or W. The D gene is left open where the match is weak. Size values are once, few and many counts, or a class for expanded clones, and some rows have none.

TRBJ2-5 | - | 16 | TRBV11-3 | - | CASSLEGTTGAETQYF | TGTGCCAGCAGCTTAGAGGGGACAACCGGGGCAGAGACCCAGTACTTC
TRBJ1-2 | - | 13 | TRBV9 | - | CASSGTALYGYTF | TGTGCCAGCAGCGGGACAGCGCTCTATGGCTACACCTTC
TRBJ2-2 | - | 15 | TRBV6-1 | - | CASTPAGVNTGELFF | TGTGCCAGCACGCCAGCGGGTGTCAACACCGGGGAGCTGTTTTTT
TRBJ2-5 | - | 13 | TRBV28 | - | CASTTGGEETQYF | TGTGCCAGCACCACAGGGGGGGAAGAGACCCAGTACTTC
TRBJ1-1 | TRBD1 | 14 | TRBV24-1 | - | CATSDRDRALGAFF | TGTGCCACCAGTGATCGGGACAGAGCTCTAGGAGCTTTCTTT
TRBJ1-6 | - | 14 | TRBV9 | - | CASSPLGPYSPLHF | TGTGCCAGCAGCCCGCTAGGCCCCTATTCACCCCTCCACTTT
TRBJ1-4 | - | 11 | TRBV7-8 | - | CASSLGERLFF | TGTGCCAGCAGCTTAGGGGAGAGACTGTTTTTT
TRBJ1-1 | - | 12 | TRBV7-9 | - | CASSIEERQAFF | TGTGCCAGCAGCATAGAGGAGCGCCAAGCTTTCTTT
TRBJ2-1 | TRBD1 | 14 | TRBV3-1/TRBV3-2 | - | CASSRDRVRNEQFF | TGTGCCAGCAGCCGGGACAGGGTTCGCAATGAGCAGTTCTTC
TRBJ1-1 | - | 14 | TRBV19 | - | CASREDFGDTEAFF | TGTGCCAGTAGGGAGGACTTCGGGGACACTGAAGCTTTCTTT
TRBJ1-1 | - | 16 | TRBV6-5 | - | CASSYQIQGQATEAFF | TGTGCCAGCAGTTATCAAATTCAGGGACAAGCCACTGAAGCTTTCTTT
TRBJ1-5 | TRBD1 | 13 | TRBV29-1 | - | CSVEEGQGQPQHF | TGCAGCGTTGAAGAAGGACAGGGGCAGCCCCAGCATTTT
TRBJ2-2 | TRBD2 | 14 | TRBV30 | - | CGQSSGRANGELFF | TGTGGCCAAAGCTCCGGGAGGGCCAACGGGGAGCTGTTTTTT
TRBJ2-2 | TRBD1 | 17 | TRBV11-3 | few | CASSLLYGTGWTGELFF | TGTGCCAGCAGCTTGCTGTACGGGACAGGGTGGACCGGGGAGCTGTTTTTT
TRBJ1-2 | - | 13 | TRBV2 | - | CASRRELADGYTF | TGTGCCAGCAGGCGAGAGTTGGCGGATGGCTACACCTTC
TRBJ1-6 | - | 15 | TRBV10-2 | - | CASSGDILLSSPLHF | TGCGCCAGCAGTGGGGACATTCTACTGAGTTCACCCCTCCACTTT
TRBJ1-2 | TRBD1 | 13 | TRBV7-3 | - | CASSPGQGGGYTF | TGTGCCAGCAGCCCCGGACAGGGAGGCGGCTACACCTTC
TRBJ1-6 | TRBD1 | 15 | TRBV28 | - | CASMTGGSYNSPLHF | TGTGCCAGCATGACAGGGGGTTCTTATAATTCACCCCTCCACTTT
TRBJ1-2 | TRBD1 | 16 | TRBV14 | - | CASSQDLGTGSYGYTF | TGTGCCAGCAGCCAAGATCTAGGGACAGGGAGCTATGGCTACACCTTC
TRBJ1-1 | - | 13 | TRBV7-2 | - | CASSLAGAGEAFF | TGTGCCAGCAGCTTAGCGGGGGCAGGGGAAGCTTTCTTT
TRBJ1-2 | TRBD1 | 16 | TRBV7-8 | - | CASSPRDRGRTGGYTF | TGTGCCAGCAGCCCTCGGGACAGGGGGCGCACAGGGGGCTACACCTTC
TRBJ2-1 | TRBD2 | 14 | TRBV12-5 | - | CASGGLAVVGEQFF | TGTGCTAGTGGCGGACTAGCAGTAGTCGGTGAGCAGTTCTTC
TRBJ2-1 | TRBD2 | 16 | TRBV18 | - | CASSALGAGDYNEQFF | TGTGCCAGCTCAGCCCTCGGTGCGGGGGACTACAATGAGCAGTTCTTC
TRBJ1-2 | TRBD1 | 14 | TRBV15 | once | CATSPPGQVLGYTF | TGTGCCACCAGCCCCCCGGGACAGGTTCTTGGCTACACCTTC
TRBJ1-1 | - | 13 | TRBV6-5 | - | CASSRGGTAEAFF | TGTGCCAGCAGCCGGGGGGGGACGGCTGAAGCTTTCTTT
TRBJ1-3 | TRBD1 | 16 | TRBV9 | - | CASSGTGGDSGNTIYF | TGTGCCAGCAGCGGCACAGGGGGCGACTCTGGAAACACCATATATTTT
TRBJ2-1 | - | 16 | TRBV7-2 | - | CASSLEVGGYYNGQFF | TGTGCCAGCAGCTTAGAGGTGGGGGGATATTACAATGGGCAGTTCTTC
TRBJ2-5 | TRBD2 | 17 | TRBV11-2 | few | CASSLTVAGVLGETQYF | TGTGCCAGCAGCTTAACGGTAGCGGGGGTCCTCGGGGAGACCCAGTACTTC
TRBJ1-2 | - | 13 | TRBV28 | - | CASSLDPTGGYTF | TGTGCCAGCAGTTTAGATCCGACAGGTGGCTACACCTTC
TRBJ1-5 | - | 15 | TRBV4-1 | many | CASSQDWGQNQPQHF | TGCGCCAGCAGCCAAGATTGGGGCCAAAATCAGCCCCAGCATTTT
TRBJ1-1 | TRBD1 | 17 | TRBV6-1 | - | CASSEGTGGYRNTEAFF | TGTGCCAGCAGTGAAGGGACAGGGGGCTATCGGAACACTGAAGCTTTCTTT
TRBJ1-1 | TRBD1 | 14 | TRBV7-3 | - | CASSLLGGATEAFF | TGTGCCAGCAGCTTATTAGGGGGCGCCACTGAAGCTTTCTTT
TRBJ1-1 | - | 12 | TRBV5-1 | - | CASSLDGFEAFF | TGCGCCAGCAGCTTGGACGGTTTCGAAGCTTTCTTT
TRBJ1-4 | - | 16 | TRBV19 | - | CASSGREGEANEKLFF | TGTGCCAGTAGTGGCCGGGAGGGTGAGGCTAATGAAAAACTGTTTTTT
TRBJ1-1 | TRBD1 | 15 | TRBV5-6 | few | CASSPVEGAFTEAFF | TGTGCCAGCAGCCCGGTTGAGGGGGCCTTTACTGAAGCTTTCTTT
TRBJ2-1 | - | 15 | TRBV2 | - | CASSASSVAGNEQFF | TGTGCCAGCAGTGCCTCTAGCGTAGCAGGGAATGAGCAGTTCTTC
TRBJ1-6 | - | 15 | TRBV6-5 | medium-sized | CASSYSRTGDSPLHF | TGTGCCAGCAGTTACTCGAGGACGGGGGACTCACCCCTCCACTTT
TRBJ1-2 | - | 13 | TRBV4-1 | - | CASSQVRLYGYTF | TGCGCCAGCAGCCAAGTACGACTCTATGGCTACACCTTC
TRBJ1-2 | - | 14 | TRBV3-1/TRBV3-2 | - | CASSQAAHNYGYTF | TGTGCCAGCAGCCAAGCCGCACATAACTATGGCTACACCTTC
TRBJ2-1 | - | 15 | TRBV30 | - | CAYQAALSSYNEQFF | TGTGCCTACCAAGCGGCCCTTAGCTCCTACAATGAGCAGTTCTTC
TRBJ1-6 | TRBD1 | 14 | TRBV3-1/TRBV3-2 | - | CASSPGQSGSPLHF | TGTGCCAGCAGCCCGGGACAGTCGGGCTCACCCCTCCACTTT
TRBJ2-1 | - | 12 | TRBV3-1/TRBV3-2 | - | CASSETGTEQFF | TGTGCCAGCAGCGAGACCGGGACAGAGCAGTTCTTC
TRBJ1-4 | - | 16 | TRBV18 | - | CASSPPNYGGNEKLFF | TGTGCCAGCTCACCACCCAATTACGGGGGAAATGAAAAACTGTTTTTT
TRBJ1-1 | - | 14 | TRBV6-5 | - | CASSRTSLNTEAFF | TGTGCCAGCAGTCGGACATCCTTGAACACTGAAGCTTTCTTT
TRBJ1-3 | - | 12 | TRBV10-2 | - | CATLSSGNTIYF | TGCGCCACGCTAAGCTCTGGAAACACCATATATTTT
TRBJ1-5 | TRBD1 | 17 | TRBV27 | - | CASRRNTGQGTYQPQHF | TGTGCCAGCAGGAGAAATACCGGACAGGGCACCTATCAGCCCCAGCATTTT
TRBJ2-2 | - | 16 | TRBV10-1 | - | CAILLPGTQNTGELFF | TGCGCCATTCTGCTTCCCGGGACACAAAACACCGGGGAGCTGTTTTTT
TRBJ1-3 | TRBD1 | 16 | TRBV27 | - | CASSGGQGGRGNTIYF | TGTGCCAGCAGTGGGGGACAGGGGGGGCGTGGAAACACCATATATTTT
TRBJ1-2 | TRBD1 | 15 | TRBV6-5 | - | CASSRGQGPNYGYTF | TGTGCCAGCAGCCGCGGACAGGGGCCCAACTATGGCTACACCTTC
TRBJ1-1 | TRBD1 | 13 | TRBV5-1 | - | CASSPGTGIEAFF | TGCGCCAGCAGCCCCGGGACAGGGATTGAAGCTTTCTTT
TRBJ1-2 | TRBD1 | 15 | TRBV5-1 | - | CASSGSTRTGLSYTF | TGCGCCAGCAGCGGGAGCACACGGACAGGGTTGAGCTACACCTTC
TRBJ2-5 | - | 13 | TRBV11-3 | - | CASTYRAGETQYF | TGTGCCAGCACCTACCGAGCCGGGGAGACCCAGTACTTC
TRBJ2-4 | - | 14 | TRBV7-9 | - | CASSPSGAKNIQYF | TGTGCCAGCAGCCCATCCGGGGCCAAAAACATTCAGTACTTC
TRBJ2-1 | - | 14 | TRBV29-1 | - | CSVLVGQGYNEQFF | TGCAGCGTCCTGGTGGGCCAGGGCTACAATGAGCAGTTCTTC
TRBJ2-5 | TRBD1 | 13 | TRBV28 | - | CASTGQGGETQYF | TGTGCCAGCACCGGACAGGGGGGAGAGACCCAGTACTTC
TRBJ1-4 | TRBD1 | 14 | TRBV28 | - | CASSTGGFNEKLFF | TGTGCCAGCAGTACAGGGGGATTTAATGAAAAACTGTTTTTT
TRBJ2-1 | - | 13 | TRBV5-8 | - | CASSNRVVGEQFF | TGTGCCAGCAGCAACAGGGTAGTCGGTGAGCAGTTCTTC
TRBJ1-1 | TRBD1 | 15 | TRBV4-1 | - | CASSQGSQGGTEAFF | TGCGCCAGCAGCCAAGGATCCCAGGGGGGAACTGAAGCTTTCTTT
TRBJ2-5 | - | 16 | TRBV9 | - | CASSVGGGDRHETQYF | TGTGCCAGCAGCGTAGGAGGGGGGGACAGGCACGAGACCCAGTACTTC